These T cell receptor beta chains were read from a single sample in a study of breast tumors, draining lymph nodes, adjacent tissues. TCRdb itself ran the multiplex PCR reads through MiXCR, one entry per CDR3 protein. This sample has approximately 230,000 distinct CDR3 sequences, with less than 35% found just once. Input material: axillary lymph node tissue. The source is a female donor with breast cancer. Some clones in this sample may be carry-over from other donors' samples. CDR3s include the opening cysteine and the closing phenylalanine or tryptophan. Fields, in order: D gene, clone size, J gene, V gene, CDR3 protein, CDR3 DNA. D genes are given only for firm matches. Rows may omit the clone size; those that give it use once, few, many or a size class.

>NA|NA|TRBJ2-2|TRBV6-1
CASSASGTVTGELFF
TGTGCCAGCAGTGCTTCCGGGACGGTGACCGGGGAGCTGTTTTTT
>TRBD1|NA|TRBJ2-1|TRBV10-3
CATTEGTGYDEQFF
TGTGCCACGACCGAAGGGACAGGGTACGATGAGCAGTTCTTC
>TRBD2|many|TRBJ2-1|TRBV2
CASSDPTSGRRSEQFF
TGTGCCAGCAGTGATCCAACTAGCGGGAGGAGAAGTGAGCAGTTCTTC
>TRBD1|once|TRBJ1-6|TRBV7-9
CASSLGQGRSPLHF
TGTGCCAGCAGCTTAGGACAGGGGAGATCACCCCTCCACTTT
>TRBD2|many|TRBJ2-3|TRBV7-9
CASSLIAGGPSTDTQYF
TGTGCCAGCAGCCTCATAGCGGGGGGGCCCAGCACAGATACGCAGTATTTT
>NA|NA|TRBJ1-2|TRBV6-2/TRBV6-3
CASRHDSRSDYTF
TGTGCCAGCAGGCACGACTCCAGGAGCGACTACACCTTC
>NA|many|TRBJ2-1|TRBV7-2
CASSDLGRQHNEQFF
TGTGCCAGCAGCGACCTGGGACGCCAGCACAATGAGCAGTTCTTC
>NA|many|TRBJ1-2|TRBV7-6
CASSLGRNYGYTF
TGTGCCAGCAGCTTAGGCCGGAACTATGGCTACACCTTC
>TRBD2|once|TRBJ2-7|TRBV24-1
CAHERRGTGYEQYF
TGTGCACACGAGAGGCGGGGGACGGGCTACGAGCAGTACTTC
>NA|many|TRBJ2-2|TRBV7-9
CASSLASDRPGELFF
TGTGCCAGCAGCTTAGCGAGCGACCGCCCCGGGGAGCTGTTTTTT
>NA|many|TRBJ1-4|TRBV2
CASSVRDVSNEKLFF
TGTGCCAGCAGTGTTAGGGACGTATCGAATGAAAAACTGTTTTTT
>NA|many|TRBJ1-2|TRBV11-2
CASSSKVSGVGMGYTF
TGTGCCAGCAGCTCCAAGGTTTCGGGGGTTGGAATGGGCTACACCTTC
>NA|NA|TRBJ2-5|TRBV6-2/TRBV6-3
CASSHAEWGETQYF
TGTGCCAGCAGTCACGCGGAGTGGGGGGAGACCCAGTACTTC
>NA|many|TRBJ2-3|TRBV4-1
CASSQVVTDTDTQYF
TGCGCCAGCAGCCAAGTCGTTACGGACACAGATACGCAGTATTTT
>NA|many|TRBJ1-5|TRBV19
CASSAPDRINQPQHF
TGTGCCAGTAGTGCCCCGGACAGAATAAATCAGCCCCAGCATTTT
>TRBD1|many|TRBJ2-3|TRBV5-6
CASSSGTGWPDTQYF
TGTGCCAGCAGCTCCGGGACAGGGTGGCCAGATACGCAGTATTTT
>TRBD2|NA|TRBJ2-7|TRBV5-4
CASSLAGVSHEQYF
TGTGCCAGCAGCTTAGCGGGAGTTTCCCACGAGCAGTACTTC
>NA|NA|TRBJ2-6|TRBV10-3
CAIGANVLTF
TGTGCCATTGGGGCCAACGTCCTGACTTTC
>NA|many|TRBJ2-1|TRBV7-6
CASSSYRAEQFF
TGTGCCAGCAGCTCATACAGGGCTGAGCAGTTCTTC
>TRBD2|many|TRBJ2-1|TRBV5-1
CASSVISGRGEQFF
TGCGCCAGCAGTGTGATTAGCGGGAGGGGTGAGCAGTTCTTC
>TRBD1|NA|TRBJ2-1|TRBV5-1
CASSLAGQGAGDEQFF
TGCGCCAGCAGCCTCGCGGGACAGGGGGCGGGGGATGAGCAGTTCTTC
>NA|many|TRBJ2-5|TRBV13
CASSWDGNQETQYF
TGTGCCAGCAGCTGGGACGGCAACCAAGAGACCCAGTACTTC
>TRBD1|many|TRBJ2-7|TRBV7-9
CASAPPNRGEAYEQYF
TGTGCCAGCGCGCCCCCGAACAGGGGAGAGGCCTACGAGCAGTACTTC
>TRBD2|NA|TRBJ2-3|TRBV20-1
CSAEAGTSGGASDTQYF
TGCAGTGCTGAGGCCGGGACTAGCGGGGGGGCGTCAGATACGCAGTATTTT
>TRBD1|many|TRBJ2-3|TRBV20-1
CSAHTGVGDTQYF
TGCAGTGCTCACACAGGGGTTGGAGATACGCAGTATTTT
>TRBD2|NA|TRBJ2-4|TRBV7-3
CASSPRGEKGTIQYF
TGTGCCAGCAGCCCGCGGGGGGAAAAGGGAACCATTCAGTACTTC
>TRBD1|many|TRBJ1-5|TRBV6-6
CASSQTATGRQPQHF
TGTGCCAGCAGCCAGACGGCGACAGGGCGTCAGCCCCAGCATTTT
>NA|many|TRBJ2-2|TRBV7-9
CASSFRTGMTGELFF
TGTGCCAGCAGCTTCCGCACAGGGATGACCGGGGAGCTGTTTTTT
>NA|many|TRBJ2-5|TRBV5-5
CASSFSLTAPETQYF
TGTGCCAGCAGCTTTAGCCTAACGGCCCCAGAGACCCAGTACTTC
>NA|many|TRBJ1-2|TRBV5-6
CASSLWGAEDYGYTF
TGTGCCAGCAGCTTGTGGGGGGCGGAGGACTATGGCTACACCTTC
>TRBD2|few|TRBJ2-7|TRBV30
CAWNIAGVNEQYF
TGTGCCTGGAATATAGCGGGAGTCAACGAGCAGTACTTC
>NA|many|TRBJ1-4|TRBV3-1
CASSQLGLNEKLFF
TGTGCCAGCAGCCAACTGGGTCTTAATGAAAAACTGTTTTTT
>NA|few|TRBJ2-2|TRBV5-4
CASSPLPGHNTGELFF
TGTGCCAGCAGTCCCCTGCCGGGACATAATACCGGGGAGCTGTTTTTT
>NA|few|TRBJ2-3|TRBV6-1
CASSVEAGDFEDTQYF
TGTGCCAGCAGTGTAGAGGCAGGGGACTTTGAAGATACGCAGTATTTT
>NA|NA|TRBJ1-1|TRBV7-9
CASSFGEGWIEAFF
TGTGCCAGCAGCTTTGGGGAAGGGTGGATTGAAGCTTTCTTT
>TRBD2|many|TRBJ2-3|TRBV7-3
CASSPPGLAGNTDTQYF
TGTGCCAGCAGCCCACCGGGACTAGCGGGGAACACAGATACGCAGTATTTT
>TRBD2|few|TRBJ2-7|TRBV9
CASRTSGGYEQYF
TGTGCCAGCCGGACTAGCGGGGGCTACGAGCAGTACTTC
>NA|many|TRBJ2-3|TRBV30
CAWSGAPDTQYF
TGTGCCTGGAGTGGGGCCCCAGATACGCAGTATTTT
>NA|NA|TRBJ1-5|TRBV12-3/TRBV12-4
CASSLSEDQPQHF
TGTGCCAGCAGTCTCTCGGAGGATCAGCCCCAGCATTTT
>NA|many|TRBJ2-2|TRBV11-3
CASSFVQGGELFF
TGTGCCAGCAGCTTTGTCCAGGGCGGGGAGCTGTTTTTT
>TRBD2|NA|TRBJ2-3|TRBV2
CASTMTSGGTQYF
TGTGCCAGCACCATGACTAGCGGGGGAACGCAGTATTTT
>TRBD1|NA|TRBJ1-5|TRBV2
CARQGSNQPQHF
TGTGCTAGACAGGGGAGCAATCAGCCCCAGCATTTT
>TRBD1|many|TRBJ1-6|TRBV19
CASSIRQGAYNSPLHF
TGTGCCAGTAGTATCCGGCAGGGGGCATATAATTCACCCCTCCACTTT
>TRBD1|many|TRBJ2-1|TRBV6-1
CASRKTPGGTNNEQFF
TGTGCCAGCAGAAAAACGCCAGGGGGAACGAACAATGAGCAGTTCTTC
>TRBD2|many|TRBJ2-1|TRBV7-3
CASSLGTKNEQFF
TGTGCCAGCAGCTTAGGGACTAAGAATGAGCAGTTCTTC
>NA|NA|TRBJ1-5|TRBV20-1
CSAATGSSYEHF
TGCAGTGCTGCTACAGGGTCGTCCTACGAGCATTTT
>NA|NA|TRBJ2-7|TRBV29-1
CSLDPQTEQYF
TGCAGCTTAGATCCGCAGACCGAGCAGTACTTC
>NA|NA|TRBJ1-6|TRBV7-3
CASSLAGFRSSSPLHF
TGTGCCAGCAGCTTGGCGGGCTTTAGATCGAGTTCACCCCTCCACTTT
>NA|NA|TRBJ2-7|TRBV11-2
CASSSSPGPGQTYEQYF
TGTGCCAGCAGCTCCTCACCGGGACCCGGACAGACCTACGAGCAGTACTTC
>NA|many|TRBJ2-7|TRBV20-1
CSASSPNNYEQYF
TGCAGTGCTAGTTCCCCGAATAACTACGAGCAGTACTTC
>NA|NA|TRBJ2-1|TRBV20-1
CSARDMGSYNEQFF
TGCAGTGCTAGAGATATGGGCTCCTACAATGAGCAGTTCTTC